This passage covers 2 T cell receptor beta chains from one sample sequenced in a study of T cell repertoires in cytomegalovirus infection. From the reads, TCRdb called clonotypes with MiXCR, one entry per CDR3 protein. The table lists about half a million distinct CDR3 sequences, around 30% of them singletons. The antigens these receptors bind are not known. The sample consisted of cultured PBMCs, taken from culture after CMV antigen stimulation. These receptors were taken from a human donor in good health (CMV status not recorded). Some clones in this sample may be carry-over from other donors' samples.

The chain carries TRBV7-4 and TRBJ2-1; D tentatively reads TRBD1 or TRBD2 (5 bases each). This CDR3 contains 17 residues. The germline gives CDR1 SGHVT, CDR2 SQSDAQ. V dropped 3 bases and J dropped 13 bases, with 28 bases sitting between them. CDR3 bases: TGTGCCAGCAGCTTTACTACCGGGAAGGGGCCTTTAACGAAACAGTTCTTC. As protein: CASSFTTGKGPLTKQFF. The variable domain in full, completed from reference TRBV7-4 and TRBJ2-1, reads GAGVSQSPRYKVAKRGRDVALRCDSISGHVTLYWYRQTLGQGSEVLTYSQSDAQRDKSGRPSGRFSAERPERSVSTLKIQRTEQGDSAVYLCASSFTTGKGPLTKQFFGPGTRLTVL.

This clonotype has more than one count but fewer than ten. This chain uses TRBV6-6 with TRBJ1-3, with D unclear. The germline gives CDR1 MNHNY, CDR2 SVGAGI (reference sequence). The CDR3 runs to 11 residues. Trimming cost V 2 bases and J 9 bases, with 5 bases left between them. CDR3 in amino acids: CASSYGGTIYF. The CDR3 DNA is TGTGCCAGCAGTTACGGCGGCACCATATATTTT.